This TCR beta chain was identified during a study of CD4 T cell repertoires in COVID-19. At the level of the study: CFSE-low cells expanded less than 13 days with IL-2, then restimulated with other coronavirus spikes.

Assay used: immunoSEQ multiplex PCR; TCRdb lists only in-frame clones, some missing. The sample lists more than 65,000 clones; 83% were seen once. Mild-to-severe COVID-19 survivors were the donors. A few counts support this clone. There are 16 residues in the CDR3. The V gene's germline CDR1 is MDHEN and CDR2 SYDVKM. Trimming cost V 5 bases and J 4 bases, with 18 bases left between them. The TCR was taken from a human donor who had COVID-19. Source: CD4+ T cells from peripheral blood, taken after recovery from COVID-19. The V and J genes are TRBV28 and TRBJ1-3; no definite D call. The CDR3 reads CASSRSGLSPGNTIYF. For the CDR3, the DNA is TGTGCCAGCAGTCGCTCCGGGCTCTCGCCGGGAAACACCATATATTTT.